Shown below are 20 T cell receptor beta chains from a single sample sequenced in a study of identifying expanded T cells in peripheral blood (dated by TCRdb to between 2017 and 2020). The library came from the immunoSEQ multiplex PCR assay. The table comes from immuneACCESS by way of TCRdb, which keeps in-frame sequences with V and J called. Part of the clones is missing from these tables; in studies checked, under half for an unresolved V gene and the rest for unknown reasons. A total of over 100,000 clones appear in this sample, roughly nine tenths of them only once. The ten top clones hold under 9% of the sample. The sequencing sample was made of blood. These receptor sequences come from a person between 18 and 75 years old in good health.

The chain has TRBV7-2 and TRBJ2-1; D is possibly TRBD2 (6 bases). This CDR3 has 15 residues. Germline V gene lookup returns CDR1 SGHTA and CDR2 FQGNSA. Trimming removed 5 bases from V and 7 bases from J, with 18 bases in between. The CDR3 spells CASSDYGTLGNEQFF. The CDR3 DNA sequence: TGTGCCAGCAGCGACTACGGGACTCTGGGGAATGAGCAGTTCTTC.

V usage is TRBV29-1 and J usage is TRBJ2-5, with TRBD2 matching over 7 bases. Germline values: CDR1 SQVTM, CDR2 ANQGSEA. Trimming at V came to 4 bases and at J to 4 bases, leaving 9 bases not matched to a gene. This CDR3 contains 14 residues. Written as DNA, the CDR3 is TGCAGCGTTGTCCTGGCGGGAGCCCCAGAGACCCAGTACTTC. It translates to CSVVLAGAPETQYF.

This sequence joins TRBV5-1 and TRBJ2-1, with 12 positions matching TRBD2. V was clipped by 6 bases and J by 10 bases; unmatched bases: 11. This CDR3 is 15 amino acids long. CDR1 is SGHRS, CDR2 YFSETQ, per germline. For the CDR3, the DNA is TGCGCCAGCAAAGAAGGACTAGCGGGATGGAACGAGCAGTTCTTC. Translation gives CASKEGLAGWNEQFF.

This chain joins TRBV19 and TRBJ2-1, with D tentatively TRBD2 (6 bases). Per germline, CDR1 LNHDA and CDR2 SQIVND (reference sequence). The CDR3 is 14 residues long. Trimming left V 1 base short and J 7 bases short, with 11 bases between. CDR3 sequence: CASSIAAAGNEQFF. CDR3 in DNA: TGTGCCAGTAGTATAGCAGCTGCGGGGAATGAGCAGTTCTTC.

The V call is TRBV5-3, the J call TRBJ1-1; D unresolved. TRBV5-3 is noted as an ORF with a role that remains uncertain. Deletions cut 4 bases from V and 8 bases from J, with 12 bases between. The CDR3 totals 12 residues. The CDR3 reads CARSGLRPEAFF. DNA of the CDR3: TGTGCCAGAAGCGGGCTAAGACCCGAAGCTTTCTTT.

The rearrangement links TRBV27 to TRBJ2-3, with D unresolved. The CDR3 totals 13 residues. Germline lookup yields CDR1 MNHEY and CDR2 SMNVEV (reference sequence). V was clipped by 3 bases and J by 4 bases, with 8 bases between them. The CDR3 sequence: CASSFTVPDTQYF. The DNA for the CDR3 is TGTGCCAGCAGTTTTACAGTCCCAGATACGCAGTATTTT.

The rearrangement uses TRBV7-3 and TRBJ1-1; tentative D call: TRBD1 (5 bases). Trimming removed 4 bases at V and 3 bases at J, with 9 bases between. The CDR3 spans 13 residues. Germline V gene lookup returns CDR1 SGHTA and CDR2 FQGTGA. The CDR3 nucleotides read TGTGCCAGCAGCTCCGACAGCTACACTGAAGCTTTCTTT. It encodes CASSSDSYTEAFF.

The chain employs TRBV2 and TRBJ1-1; D remains ambiguous. V lost 3 bases, J lost 3 bases, and 5 bases lay in between. The CDR3 contains 12 residues. Germline assignment: CDR1 SNHLY and CDR2 FYNNEI. CDR3 coding DNA: TGTGCCAGCAGTGAGGCCCACACTGAAGCTTTCTTT. It encodes CASSEAHTEAFF.

The chain combines TRBV7-9 with TRBJ2-5; a possible D gene is TRBD1 (5 bases). Looked up from germline, CDR1 is SEHNR and CDR2 is FQNEAQ (reference sequence). This CDR3 comprises 15 residues. The V and J ends lost 6 bases and 2 bases respectively, with 16 bases between them. The CDR3 DNA reads as TGTGCCAGCAGTCCTAATAGACAGATACAAGAGACCCAGTACTTC. Translation: CASSPNRQIQETQYF. Complete variable domain (other parts from reference TRBV7-9 and TRBJ2-5): DTGVSQNPRHKITKRGQNVTFRCDPISEHNRLYWYRQTLGQGPEFLTYFQNEAQLEKSRLLSDRFSAERPKGSFSTLEIQRTEQGDSAMYLCASSPNRQIQETQYFGPGTRLLVL.

The chain joins TRBV9 to TRBJ2-3; 7 bases map to TRBD1. The CDR3 consists of 15 residues. Germline loops: CDR1 SGDLS, CDR2 YYNGEE. Unmatched junction bases numbered 9, after V lost 6 bases and J lost 2 bases. The CDR3 region is CASTPGTDHTDTQYF. The CDR3 nucleotides read TGTGCCAGCACCCCTGGGACAGACCACACAGATACGCAGTATTTT.

The V gene is TRBV7-3, the J gene TRBJ2-1; maybe TRBD2 (6 bases). Trimming cost V 3 bases and J 5 bases, with 11 bases left between them. The CDR3 runs 14 residues. CDR1 SGHTA and CDR2 FQGTGA come from the germline V gene. The CDR3, as DNA: TGTGCCAGCAGCTTGGGAGGCCCGAACAATGAGCAGTTCTTC. It specifies CASSLGGPNNEQFF.

This clone has only a few counts. The chain carries TRBV28 and TRBJ1-5; D is undetermined. The CDR3 is 15 residues long. V was shortened by 4 bases and J by 2 bases, with 12 bases between the two germline ends. The germline gives CDR1 MDHEN, CDR2 SYDVKM. The CDR3 coding sequence is TGTGCCAGCAGTTCCCCCTCCACGCGCAATCAGCCCCAGCATTTT. It codes for CASSSPSTRNQPQHF. Filled out from reference TRBV28 and TRBJ1-5, the complete variable domain reads DVKVTQSSRYLVKRTGEKVFLECVQDMDHENMFWYRQDPGLGLRLIYFSYDVKMKEKGDIPEGYSVSREKKERFSLILESASTNQTSMYLCASSSPSTRNQPQHFGDGTRLSIL.

This chain joins TRBV5-4 and TRBJ1-2; D is unclear. CDR3 length: 11 residues. The germline V gene has CDR1 SGHNT and CDR2 YYREEE (reference sequence). Between the trimmed V and J ends, which lost 4 bases and 10 bases, there was a span of 11 bases. CDR3 nucleotides: TGTGCCAGCAGCATAGGGCCGACCTACACCTTC. This codes for CASSIGPTYTF.

In DNA, the CDR3 is TGTGCCAGCAGCTCGGGATCTTATAACGATGAGCAGTTCTTC. It specifies CASSSGSYNDEQFF. The rearrangement joins TRBV7-8 to TRBJ2-1; D possibly corresponds to TRBD2 (5 bases). The CDR3 totals 14 residues. Germline V CDR1 and CDR2: SGHVS, FQNEAQ. Trimming shortened V by 4 bases and J by 8 bases, and 15 bases separated the two germline ends.

The chain has TRBV18 and TRBJ2-3; D may be TRBD2 (5 bases). Trimming shortened V by 3 bases and J by 4 bases, and 8 bases separated the two germline ends. The length of the CDR3 is 13 residues. Germline V gene data show CDR1 as KGHSH and CDR2 as LQKENI. The CDR3 coding sequence is TGTGCCAGCTCACCGGACTTATCAGATACGCAGTATTTT. Translated: CASSPDLSDTQYF.

This clone was picked up one time. V gene TRBV11-2 combines with J gene TRBJ2-1; 7 bases are a match to TRBD2. The CDR3 runs 15 residues. Germline assignment: CDR1 SGHAT and CDR2 FQNNGV. The trim removed 3 bases at V and 3 bases at J, leaving 5 bases unmatched. This CDR3 reads CASSFYASGYNEQFF. CDR3 nucleotide sequence: TGTGCCAGCAGCTTTTATGCTAGCGGCTACAATGAGCAGTTCTTC.

The chain joins TRBV6-1 to TRBJ2-7, with 8 positions matching TRBD1. The length of the CDR3 is 13 residues. V shed 11 bases and J 2 bases; nucleotides not matched to a gene: 8. The V gene's germline CDR1 is MNHNS and CDR2 SASEGT. The CDR3 spells CAGRTGSTYEQYF. The CDR3 coding sequence is TGTGCCGGGAGGACAGGGTCCACCTACGAGCAGTACTTC.

The genes are TRBV7-2 and TRBJ2-7; possibly TRBD1 or TRBD2 for D (5 bases each). CDR3 size: 14 residues. V shed 5 bases and J shed 7 bases, with 18 bases lying between them. Germline CDR1 SGHTA, CDR2 FQGNSA. The CDR3 is CASSPGAQLQEQYF. In DNA form, the CDR3 reads TGTGCCAGCAGCCCCGGGGCGCAGTTGCAGGAGCAGTACTTC.

This chain links TRBV5-1 with TRBJ2-7; the D is unclear. The length of the CDR3 is 14 residues. Germline-derived CDR1 and CDR2 are SGHRS and YFSETQ. V gave up 0 bases and J gave up 2 bases, with 9 bases separating them. The CDR3 loop reads CASSLAEPPYEQYF. The CDR3 region has the DNA TGCGCCAGCAGCTTGGCCGAACCGCCCTACGAGCAGTACTTC.

This clone was seen a single time. The CDR3 protein is CASSPQGGRQPQHF. The CDR3 DNA reads TGCGCCAGCAGCCCTCAGGGAGGAAGGCAGCCCCAGCATTTT. V usage is TRBV5-1 and J usage is TRBJ1-5; a possible D gene is TRBD1 (5 bases). CDR1 is SGHRS and CDR2 is YFSETQ in the germline V gene. The CDR3 is 14 amino acids. V dropped 4 bases and J dropped 7 bases, with 15 bases sitting between them.